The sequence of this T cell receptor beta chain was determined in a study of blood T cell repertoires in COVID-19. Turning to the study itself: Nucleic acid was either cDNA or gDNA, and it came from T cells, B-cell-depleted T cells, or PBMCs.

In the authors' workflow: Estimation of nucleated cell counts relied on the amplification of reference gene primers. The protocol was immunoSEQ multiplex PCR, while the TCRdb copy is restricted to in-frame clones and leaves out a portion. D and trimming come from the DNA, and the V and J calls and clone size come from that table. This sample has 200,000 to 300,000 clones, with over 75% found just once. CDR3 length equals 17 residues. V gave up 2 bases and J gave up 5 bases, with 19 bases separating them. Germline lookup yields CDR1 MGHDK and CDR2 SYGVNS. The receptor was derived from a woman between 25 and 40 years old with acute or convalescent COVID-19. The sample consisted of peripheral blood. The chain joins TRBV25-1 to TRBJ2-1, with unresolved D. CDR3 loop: CASSESRPRKSDNEQFF. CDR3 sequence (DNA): TGTGCCAGCAGTGAAAGCCGCCCCAGAAAAAGCGACAATGAGCAGTTCTTC. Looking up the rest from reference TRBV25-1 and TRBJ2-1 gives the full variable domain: EADIYQTPRYLVIGTGKKITLECSQTMGHDKMYWYQQDPGMELHLIHYSYGVNSTEKGDLSSESTVSRIRTEHFPLTLESARPSHTSQYLCASSESRPRKSDNEQFFGPGTRLTVL.